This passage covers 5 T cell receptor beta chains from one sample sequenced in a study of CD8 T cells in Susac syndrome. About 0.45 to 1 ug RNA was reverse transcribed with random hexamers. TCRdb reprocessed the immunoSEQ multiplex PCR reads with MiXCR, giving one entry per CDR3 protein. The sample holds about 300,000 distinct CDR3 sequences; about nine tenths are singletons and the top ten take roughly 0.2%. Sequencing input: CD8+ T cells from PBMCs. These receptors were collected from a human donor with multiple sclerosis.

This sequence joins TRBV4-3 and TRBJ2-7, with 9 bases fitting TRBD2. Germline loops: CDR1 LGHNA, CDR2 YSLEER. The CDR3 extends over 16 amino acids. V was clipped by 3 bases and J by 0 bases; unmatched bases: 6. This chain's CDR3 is CASSHEAGGGSYEQYF. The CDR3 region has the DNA TGCGCCAGCAGCCATGAAGCGGGGGGAGGCTCCTACGAGCAGTACTTC.

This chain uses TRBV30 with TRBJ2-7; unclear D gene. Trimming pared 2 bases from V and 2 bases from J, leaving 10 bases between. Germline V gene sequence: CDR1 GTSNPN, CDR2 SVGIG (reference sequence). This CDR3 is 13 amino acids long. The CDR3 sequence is CAWSPGVTYEQYF. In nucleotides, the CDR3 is TGTGCCTGGAGTCCGGGCGTTACCTACGAGCAGTACTTC.

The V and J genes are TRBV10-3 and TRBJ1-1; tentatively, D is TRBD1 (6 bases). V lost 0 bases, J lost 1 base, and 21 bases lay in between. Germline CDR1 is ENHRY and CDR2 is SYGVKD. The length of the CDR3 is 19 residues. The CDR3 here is CAISESAGDVGPKNTEAFF. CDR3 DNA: TGTGCCATCAGTGAGTCAGCAGGGGACGTCGGGCCCAAGAACACTGAAGCTTTCTTT.

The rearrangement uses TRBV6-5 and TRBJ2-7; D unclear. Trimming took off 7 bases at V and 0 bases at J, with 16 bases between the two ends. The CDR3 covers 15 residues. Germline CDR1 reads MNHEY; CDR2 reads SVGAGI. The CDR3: CASNFGPTSSYEQYF. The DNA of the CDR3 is TGTGCCAGCAATTTCGGGCCTACCAGCTCCTACGAGCAGTACTTC.

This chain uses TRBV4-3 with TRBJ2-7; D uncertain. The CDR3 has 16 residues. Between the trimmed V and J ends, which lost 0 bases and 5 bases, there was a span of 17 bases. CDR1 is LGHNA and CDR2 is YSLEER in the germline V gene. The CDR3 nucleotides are TGCGCCAGCAGCCAAGATCCTGGGGTGGCTTCGGACGAGCAGTACTTC. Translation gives CASSQDPGVASDEQYF.